There are many counts of the clone carrying this T cell receptor beta chain. Its target is not known. The read halts 3 residues ahead of the CDR3 end, with the missing end drawn from the germline J gene. CVID meant reduced serum IgG, IgA and/or IgM plus specific antibody deficiency. Most patients and controls had Caucasian heritage. For at least one year, all CVID subjects received replacement immunoglobulin. The sample originates from a study of T cell clonality in common variable immunodeficiency. Points from the study as a whole: Common variable immunodeficiency TCR beta sequences reportedly had fewer deletions and N-nucleotide insertions. CVID patient heterogeneity limited repertoire-clinical complication correlations.

The V end lost 5 bases, the J end lost 2 bases, and 13 bases lay between the germline ends. The CDR3 consists of 14 residues. Germline V CDR1 and CDR2: DFQATT, SNEGSKA (reference sequence). Measured with immunoSEQ multiplex PCR; TCRdb has only the in-frame clones, and not every one. Captured here are roughly 40,000 clones, none seen once; the top ten comprise 6%. Sequenced material: peripheral blood mononuclear cells. The chain has TRBV20-1 and TRBJ2-1; weak D call: TRBD2 (5 bases). The sequence came from a human donor with common variable immunodeficiency. CDR3 bases read: TGCAGTGCTCCGAAGCTAGCCGCCTACAATGAG. It specifies CSAPKLAAYNE. The CDR3 in full is CSAPKLAAYNEQFF.